A single T cell receptor (beta chain) is shown here with its context. The data stem from a study of blood T cell repertoires in COVID-19. Study-wide background: The United States, Italy and Spain provided the acute and convalescent COVID-19 samples. Sources were T cells, B-cell-depleted T cells, or PBMCs; the material itself was cDNA or gDNA.

As processed by the authors: From reference gene primer amplification, estimates of nucleated cell counts were derived. Data came from immunoSEQ multiplex PCR; TCRdb stores just in-frame clones and leaves some out. D and trimming were read from the DNA, whereas the V and J calls and clone size are those reported in that table. The sample yields roughly 200,000 clones, roughly 91% seen once. The trim removed 5 bases at V and 5 bases at J, leaving 4 bases unmatched. The length of the CDR3 is 16 residues. CDR1 is SGHVS, CDR2 FNYEAQ, per germline. The source is a man between 35 and 55 years old with active or convalescent COVID-19. The V and J genes are TRBV7-6 and TRBJ2-3, with 16 bases fitting TRBD2. The sequencing sample was made of peripheral blood. The CDR3 region is CASSPGLAGGEDTQYF. DNA for the CDR3: TGTGCCAGCAGCCCGGGACTAGCGGGGGGGGAAGATACGCAGTATTTT.